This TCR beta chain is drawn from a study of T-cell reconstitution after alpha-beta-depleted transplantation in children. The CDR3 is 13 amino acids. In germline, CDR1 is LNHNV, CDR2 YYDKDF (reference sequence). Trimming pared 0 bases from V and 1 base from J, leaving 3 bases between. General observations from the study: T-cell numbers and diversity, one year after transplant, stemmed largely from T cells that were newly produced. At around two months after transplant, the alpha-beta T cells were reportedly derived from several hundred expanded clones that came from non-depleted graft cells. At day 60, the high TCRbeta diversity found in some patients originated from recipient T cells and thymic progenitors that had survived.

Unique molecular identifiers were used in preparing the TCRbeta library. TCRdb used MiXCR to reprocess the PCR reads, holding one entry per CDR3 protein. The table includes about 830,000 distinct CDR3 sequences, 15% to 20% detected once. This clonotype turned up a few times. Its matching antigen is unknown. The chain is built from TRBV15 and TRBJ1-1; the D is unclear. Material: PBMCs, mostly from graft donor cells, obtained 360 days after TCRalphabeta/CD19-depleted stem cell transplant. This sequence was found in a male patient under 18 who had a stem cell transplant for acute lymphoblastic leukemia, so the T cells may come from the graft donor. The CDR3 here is CATSRDTNTEAFF. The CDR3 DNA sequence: TGTGCCACCAGCAGAGATACGAACACTGAAGCTTTCTTT.